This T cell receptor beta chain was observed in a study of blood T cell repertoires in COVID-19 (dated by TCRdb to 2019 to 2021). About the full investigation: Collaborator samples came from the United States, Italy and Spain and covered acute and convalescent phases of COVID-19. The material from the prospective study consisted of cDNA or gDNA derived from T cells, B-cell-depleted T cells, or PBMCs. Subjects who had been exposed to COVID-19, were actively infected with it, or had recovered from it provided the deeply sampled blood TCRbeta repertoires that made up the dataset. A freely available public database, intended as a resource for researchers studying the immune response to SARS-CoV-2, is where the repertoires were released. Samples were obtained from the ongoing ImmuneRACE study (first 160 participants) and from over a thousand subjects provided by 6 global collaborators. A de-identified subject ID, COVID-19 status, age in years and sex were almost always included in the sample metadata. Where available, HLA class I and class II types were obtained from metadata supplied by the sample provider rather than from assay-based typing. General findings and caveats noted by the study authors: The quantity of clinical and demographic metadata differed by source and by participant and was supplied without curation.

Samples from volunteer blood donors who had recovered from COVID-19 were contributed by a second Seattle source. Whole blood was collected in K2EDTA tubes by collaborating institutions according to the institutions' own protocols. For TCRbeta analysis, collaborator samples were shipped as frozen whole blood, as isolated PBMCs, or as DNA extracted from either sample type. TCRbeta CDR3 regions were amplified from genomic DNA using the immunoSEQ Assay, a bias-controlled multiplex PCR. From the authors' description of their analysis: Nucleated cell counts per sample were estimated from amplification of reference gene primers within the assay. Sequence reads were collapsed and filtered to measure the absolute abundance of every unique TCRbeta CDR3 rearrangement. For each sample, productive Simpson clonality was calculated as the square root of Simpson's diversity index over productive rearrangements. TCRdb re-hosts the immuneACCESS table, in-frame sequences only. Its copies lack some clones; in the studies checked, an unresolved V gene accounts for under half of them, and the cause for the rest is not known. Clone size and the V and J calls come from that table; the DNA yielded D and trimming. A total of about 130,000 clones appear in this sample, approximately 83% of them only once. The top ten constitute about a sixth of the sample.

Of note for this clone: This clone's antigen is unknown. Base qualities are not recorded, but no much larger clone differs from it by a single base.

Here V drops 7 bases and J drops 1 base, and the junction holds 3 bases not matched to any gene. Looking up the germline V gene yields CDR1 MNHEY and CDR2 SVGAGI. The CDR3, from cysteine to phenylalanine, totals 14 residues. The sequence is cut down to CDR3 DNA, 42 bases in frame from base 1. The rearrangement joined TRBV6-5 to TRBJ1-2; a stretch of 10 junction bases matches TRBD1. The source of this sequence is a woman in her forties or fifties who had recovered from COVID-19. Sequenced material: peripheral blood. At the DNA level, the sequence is TGTGCCAGCACCCGGACAGGGGGTAACTATGGCTACACCTTC. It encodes CASTRTGGNYGYTF.